The 25 T cell receptor beta chains given below trace back to one sample, sequenced in a study of blood T cells in healthy people across ages. It was with a sample-barcoded 5' primer and a J-beta primer mix that a second PCR of about 7 to 12 cycles was run. TCRdb re-called the 5' RACE reads through MiXCR, storing one row per CDR3 protein. The sample has around 1,700,000 distinct CDR3 sequences, about 28% seen once. Sequencing was performed on blood. The receptors shown here come from a woman in her twenties or thirties in good health.

The J gene is TRBJ2-7, the V gene TRBV5-1; D gene ambiguous. V gave up 4 bases and J gave up 7 bases, with 12 bases separating them. The CDR3 extends over 12 amino acids. CDR1 SGHRS and CDR2 YFSETQ come from the germline V gene. CDR3 sequence: CASSRDPVEQYF. CDR3 nucleotides: TGCGCCAGCAGCCGAGACCCCGTTGAGCAGTACTTC. The full variable domain, rest sourced from reference TRBV5-1 and TRBJ2-7, is KAGVTQTPRYLIKTRGQQVTLSCSPISGHRSVSWYQQTPGQGLQFLFEYFSETQRNKGNFPGRFSGRQFSNSRSEMNVSTLELGDSALYLCASSRDPVEQYFGPGTRLTVT.

This clonotype appeared a few times. The chain is built from TRBV6-1 and TRBJ1-6, with a tentative D call TRBD1 (5 bases). There are 16 residues in the CDR3. Trimming removed 5 bases at V and 7 bases at J, with 18 bases between. The germline CDR1 and CDR2 sequences are MNHNS and SASEGT. The chain's CDR3 is CASSFAGGLPNSPLHF. CDR3 bases: TGTGCCAGCAGTTTCGCCGGGGGACTTCCGAATTCACCCCTCCACTTT.

The chain is built from TRBV2 and TRBJ2-1; a possible D gene is TRBD1 (5 bases). Per germline, CDR1 SNHLY and CDR2 FYNNEI. This CDR3 contains 11 residues. Trimming took 7 bases from V and 8 from J, leaving 9 bases between them. The CDR3, as DNA: TGTGCCAGCAAGGGGTGGGATGAGCAGTTCTTC. Translating it yields CASKGWDEQFF.

This clonotype was seen repeatedly, ten times or more. The chain has TRBV7-2 and TRBJ2-1; unclear D gene. The CDR3 has 16 residues. CDR1 and CDR2 from the germline V gene are SGHTA and FQGNSA. The germline V and J ends were trimmed by 0 bases and 3 bases, with 12 bases remaining between them. CDR3 residues: CASSLAWAVGYNEQFF. The CDR3 DNA reads TGTGCCAGCAGCTTAGCGTGGGCGGTGGGCTACAATGAGCAGTTCTTC.

The V gene is TRBV12-3 or TRBV12-4, the J gene TRBJ2-3; 13 nucleotides align to TRBD2. This CDR3 comprises 16 residues. After removal of 5 bases from V and 0 bases from J, the junction contained 2 bases not matched to a gene. The CDR3, as DNA: TGTGCCAGCAGTGGGACTAGCGGGGTTAGCACAGATACGCAGTATTTT. Translating gives CASSGTSGVSTDTQYF.

This clonotype was counted many times. At one end, the junction sequence differs from germline, possibly due to a read error. The gene calls are TRBV3-1 and TRBJ2-3; no clear D gene. The CDR3 is 12 residues long. Germline V gene sequence: CDR1 LGHDT, CDR2 YNNKEL (reference sequence). The CDR3 coding sequence is TGCGCCAGCAGCCATAGGGCGGATACGCAGTATTTT. As protein: CASSHRADTQYF.

This clonotype was found once. The chain has TRBV13 and TRBJ1-1, with a weak D call TRBD1 (6 bases). Germline CDR1 and CDR2: PRHDT and FYEKMQ (reference sequence). This CDR3 has 16 amino acids. Deletions cut 5 bases from V and 5 bases from J, with 21 bases between. The CDR3 protein is CASSPSRGARGTEAFF. Written as DNA, the CDR3 is TGTGCCAGCAGCCCCTCGAGGGGGGCGCGGGGGACTGAAGCTTTCTTT.

This clonotype appeared many times. The chain couples TRBV24-1 to TRBJ2-1, with unresolved D. Germline CDR1 reads KGHDR; CDR2 reads SFDVKD. The CDR3 runs to 14 residues. V shed 0 bases and J shed 5 bases, with 7 bases lying between them. The CDR3 protein is CATSDLGRNNEQFF. CDR3 sequence (DNA): TGTGCCACCAGTGATTTGGGGCGGAACAATGAGCAGTTCTTC.

V is TRBV7-9 and J is TRBJ2-5; TRBD1 matches at 7 bases. With the DNA end fitting TRBJ2-7 better, the J assignment may be wrong. The CDR3 runs to 15 residues. CDR1 and CDR2 (germline): SEHNR, FQNEAQ (reference sequence). The CDR3 nucleotides read TGTGCCAGCAGCCAGTGGGACAGCGAGACCTACGAGCAGTACTTC. This gives the protein CASSQWDSETYEQYF.

Notes on this clonotype: A much larger clone is a single base away; this may be a read error. CDR3 residues: CASSDQPGPGYNEQYF. In DNA, the CDR3 is TGCGCCAGCAGTGACCAACCGGGACCGGGGTACAATGAGCAGTACTTC. This rearrangement joins TRBV10-2 to TRBJ2-7, with D perhaps matching TRBD1 or TRBD2 (5 bases each). CDR1 and CDR2 (germline): WSHSY, SAAADI. The CDR3 is 16 amino acids. V shed 3 bases and J shed 7 bases, with 22 bases lying between them.

This clonotype has a single count. A read error may be the cause here, since a much bigger clone is one base away. The chain is built from TRBV7-2 and TRBJ2-7; D might be TRBD2 (5 bases). This CDR3 contains 16 residues. Trimming shortened V by 0 bases and J by 3 bases, and 15 bases separated the two germline ends. The germline gives CDR1 SGHTA, CDR2 FQGNSA. The CDR3 coding sequence is TGTACCAGCAGCTTAGCTCCGGGAAAGCGGAACTACGAGCAGTACTTC. Protein sequence: CTSSLAPGKRNYEQYF.

V usage is TRBV24-1 and J usage is TRBJ1-2; a possible D gene is TRBD1 (5 bases). V was trimmed by 4 bases and J by 6 bases, leaving 8 bases between them. Germline CDR1 and CDR2: KGHDR and SFDVKD. The CDR3 loop spans 12 amino acids. The CDR3 sequence is CATSEGDHGYTF. The CDR3 bases are TGTGCCACCAGTGAGGGGGACCATGGCTACACCTTC.

The chain employs TRBV12-3 or TRBV12-4 and TRBJ2-7, with 7 bases matching TRBD1. The junction had 8 bases not matched to a gene; V was cut back by 6 bases and J by 3 bases. The CDR3 sequence is 14 residues long. CDR3 sequence: CASSQQGSGYEQYF. For the CDR3, the DNA is TGTGCCAGCAGCCAACAGGGGTCCGGCTACGAGCAGTACTTC.

Details on this clonotype: Sequence at one end of the junction differs from germline and may be a read error. The rearrangement links TRBV9 to TRBJ1-2, with a weak D call TRBD1 (5 bases). The CDR3 sequence is 13 residues long. CDR1 is SGDLS, CDR2 YYNGEE, per germline. The CDR3 protein is CASSAEGFGGYTF. In DNA form, the CDR3 reads TGTGCCAGCAGCGCCGAGGGGTTTGGAGGCTATACCTTC.

The CDR3, as DNA: TGCGCCAGCAGGTATACCGGGACAGGGGGCGCTGATACGCAGTATTTT. Translated, it gives CASRYTGTGGADTQYF. The genes are TRBV5-1 and TRBJ2-3; TRBD1 agrees at 12 bases. The CDR3 loop spans 16 amino acids. Losses at the gene ends were 5 bases for V and 6 bases for J; bases not matched to a gene: 10. Germline V CDR1 and CDR2: SGHRS, YFSETQ.

The chain uses TRBV5-5 and TRBJ2-7, with D possibly TRBD1 on 6 matching bases. Judging by the DNA end, TRBJ2-5 fits better; the J call may be wrong. CDR1 is SGHKS and CDR2 is YYEKEE in the germline V gene (reference sequence). The length of the CDR3 is 14 residues. The CDR3 coding sequence is TGTGCCAGCAGCTTGAAGGGGGTACGAGAGACCCAGTACTTC. It translates to CASSLKGVRETQYF.

The V and J genes are TRBV27 and TRBJ2-1; perhaps TRBD2 as D (6 bases). This CDR3 region has 14 residues. The germline V gene encodes CDR1 MNHEY and CDR2 SMNVEV (reference sequence). The germline V and J ends were trimmed by 5 bases and 3 bases, with 11 bases remaining between them. CDR3 in amino acids: CASSPGEGYNEQFF. CDR3 nucleotide sequence: TGTGCCAGCAGTCCGGGGGAAGGCTACAATGAGCAGTTCTTC.

This chain links TRBV6-5 with TRBJ1-1; D unclear. CDR1 and CDR2 (germline): MNHEY, SVGAGI. The CDR3 totals 15 residues. V lost 6 bases and J 2 bases, leaving 16 bases between the germline ends. CDR3 amino acids: CASRLGDTINTEAFF. Here the CDR3 DNA reads TGTGCCAGCAGGCTAGGTGACACGATTAACACTGAAGCTTTCTTT.

This clonotype was seen many times. CDR3 residues: CSAAPSGSIEQYF. Here the CDR3 DNA reads TGCAGTGCTGCCCCTAGCGGGAGTATCGAGCAGTACTTC. The J gene is TRBJ2-7, the V gene TRBV20-1; TRBD2 matches at 10 bases. From germline, CDR1 is DFQATT and CDR2 SNEGSKA (reference sequence). Trimming removed 5 bases from V and 6 bases from J; junction bases left unmatched: 7. There are 13 residues in the CDR3.

The chain uses TRBV20-1 and TRBJ1-5; D gene uncertain. Trimming left V 1 base short and J 0 bases short, with 13 bases between. This CDR3 comprises 16 residues. Germline-derived CDR1 and CDR2 are DFQATT and SNEGSKA (reference sequence). In DNA form, the CDR3 reads TGCAGTGCTAGAGCCGTGGAGGGAAATAGCAATCAGCCCCAGCATTTT. Amino acids: CSARAVEGNSNQPQHF.

This clonotype was observed many times. This sequence may be a read error, since a much larger clone differs from it by one base. The rearrangement uses TRBV21-1 and TRBJ2-7; TRBD1, the table's D call, was not compared with the DNA. TRBV21-1 is described as a pseudogene. This CDR3 is built from 13 residues. DNA for the CDR3: TGTGCCAGATTCGACAGGCCAGGGAGGGAGCAGTACTTC. The encoded protein is CARFDRPGREQYF.

This clonotype was seen ten or more times. The chain is built from TRBV6-2 or TRBV6-3 and TRBJ2-7; no firm D call. The germline CDR1 and CDR2 sequences are MNHEY and SVGEGT. CDR3 length: 12 amino acids. V was shortened by 2 bases and J by 6 bases, with 8 bases between the two germline ends. The CDR3 loop is CASSYPNAEQYF. For the CDR3, the DNA is TGTGCCAGCAGTTACCCGAACGCCGAGCAGTACTTC.

The genes are TRBV7-2 and TRBJ1-2; D possibly corresponds to TRBD1 (6 bases). The CDR3 has 15 amino acids. CDR1 and CDR2 from the germline V gene are SGHTA and FQGNSA. Trimming stripped 5 bases from V and 8 bases from J, with 21 bases between. This CDR3 reads CASSPRDKRLGGYTF. The CDR3 coding sequence is TGTGCCAGCAGCCCGCGGGACAAAAGGCTGGGCGGCTACACCTTC.

This clonotype was counted a few times. The gene calls are TRBV3-1 and TRBJ2-7; 7 bases match TRBD1. The trim removed 4 bases at V and 9 bases at J, leaving 9 bases unmatched. The CDR3 covers 13 residues. Germline V CDR1 and CDR2: LGHDT, YNNKEL (reference sequence). The CDR3 loop is CASSPGDSPMQYF. CDR3 DNA sequence: TGTGCCAGCAGCCCTGGGGACAGCCCAATGCAGTACTTC.

The chain has TRBV2 and TRBJ2-3; TRBD2 agrees at 8 bases. The CDR3 loop spans 14 amino acids. The germline V gene encodes CDR1 SNHLY and CDR2 FYNNEI. The V segment lost 3 bases and the J segment 5 bases; nucleotides outside the gene matches: 4. In DNA, the CDR3 is TGTGCCAGCAGTGATGTGCGGGGGGAAGATACGCAGTATTTT. Its translation is CASSDVRGEDTQYF.